Given below is one T cell receptor beta chain in context. This clonotype has at least ten counts. It lacks a known antigen. Base qualities are not recorded, but no much larger clone differs from it by a single base. The data were taken from a study of T cells in Graves' hyperthyroidism and ophthalmopathy (dated by TCRdb to the late 2010s). About the full investigation: Peripheral blood was sampled at the time of initial diagnosis, prior to any treatment. According to the paper, TCR Vbeta CDR3 sequencing was carried out on 135 peripheral blood samples, which came from 40 to 45 ophthalmopathy, under 85 hyperthyroidism and about 17 progressor patients. For training and testing, the 80 to 100 patients in the discovery cohort were randomly divided in a 7:3 ratio. After blood sampling, hyperthyroidism patients were treated with methimazole at a starting dose of 30 mg daily, and ophthalmopathy patients were treated with high-dose intravenous methylprednisolone. To identify distinguishing TCR V-J signatures, a discovery cohort of roughly 100 patients was used, comprising 40 to 45 with Graves' ophthalmopathy and some 60 with stable Graves' hyperthyroidism. An independent validation cohort of 18 to 20 hyperthyroidism patients and approximately 17 patients who later progressed to ophthalmopathy tested prospective prediction of ophthalmopathy. In several Graves' hyperthyroidism patients, the study also compared T-cell repertoires from thyroid tissue with T-cell repertoires from blood.

Results and caveats for the whole study, not just this receptor: A 13 V-J signature model separated ophthalmopathy from stable hyperthyroidism, with around 90% sensitivity and roughly 81% specificity in cross-validation and 80%/75% in testing. In validation, progression to ophthalmopathy was predicted by the model with about 70% sensitivity and 72% to 80% specificity, a median of approximately 6.5 months before onset. Most expanded thyroid clonotypes (frequency above 0.001) were also found in blood, which suggests that blood repertoires may mirror thyroid immune responses. Sample size was not statistically predetermined, and blinding of investigators to group allocation was not performed.

Stable Graves' hyperthyroidism was defined as the absence of progression to ophthalmopathy over 18 months of follow-up. Hyperthyroidism patients were aged 18 to 65 years and newly diagnosed, with disease duration of less than 2 months. Exclusion was applied to patients with uncontrolled infections, other autoimmune diseases, pregnancy or lactation. Diagnoses relied on clinical symptoms, serum thyroxine and TRAb, thyroid ultrasound and orbital computed tomography. PBMCs were isolated from about 9 ml of fresh peripheral blood by Ficoll-Paque density gradient centrifugation. Total RNA was extracted using Trizol reagent, and RNA quality was assessed on an Agilent 2100 Bioanalyzer. The TCR beta CDR3 regions were amplified from RNA transcripts. A first-round RT-PCR of the TCR CDR3 used the HTBI primer set with the Qiagen OneStep RT-PCR kit. The libraries were constructed in a second round of multiplex PCR and then size-selected and purified. The libraries were sequenced on an Illumina HiSeq2000 using paired-end 100 bp reads. On the study's bioinformatics: SOAPnuke was used to process the raw data, removing reads that contained adapters or uncalled bases, had a mean Phred below 15, or lacked an exact match to the constant primer or identifier. High-quality paired reads were merged using COPE v1.2.5, and each unique nucleotide sequence was defined as a clonotype. MiTCR v1.1 was used to align clonotypes to the IMGT TRBV, TRBD and TRBJ reference segments. The analysis included only V-J combinations with a frequency above 0.0001, which together covered 99% to 99.2% of the repertoires. The TCS score was defined as the ratio of F50 (clonal expansion) to E x V (chaos), calculated using BLOSUM62-based TCRdist between CDR3 peptides within each V-J. Welch's t-statistics and random forest reduced several hundred V-J features to 13, which were used in a naive Bayes classifier (R e1071). Using fastp at Q25 and MiXCR, TCRdb reprocessed the public reads and kept productive beta chains. For every CDR3 protein sequence, its rows merge into one entry that carries the most common genes and DNA. In this record, the V and J calls reflect TCRdb's handling and not the investigators' own analysis. The table for this sample lists over 200,000 distinct CDR3 sequences; approximately 17% of them were counted only once. The ten top clones hold 50% of the sample.

CDR3 length: 15 amino acids, cysteine to phenylalanine. The CDR3 DNA has 45 bases and is translated from base 1. Taken from the germline V gene (reference sequence), the CDR1 and CDR2 loops are DFQATT and SNEGSKA. V gives up 3 bases and J gives up 1 base, and the segment between their germline ends measures 14 bases. Sequencing was done on a sample of blood. The rearranged chain carries TRBV20-1 and TRBJ2-3; the best D guess is TRBD2, with 6 bases matching. The sequence came from a man aged 50 to 60 with Graves' hyperthyroidism. The nucleotide sequence reads as follows: TGCAGTGCTAGTGGACCCGGGAGTGGCACAGATACGCAGTATTTT. Its amino acids are CSASGPGSGTDTQYF.